Below are 10 T cell receptor beta chains sequenced from a single sample in a study of siplizumab effects on memory and regulatory T cells (dated 2019 in TCRdb). The library came from the immunoSEQ multiplex PCR assay. This is the immuneACCESS table as TCRdb keeps it, with only in-frame sequences that have V and J called. A part of the clones is gone; compared with another copy, unresolved V genes explain less than half, and the rest is unexplained. The table for this sample lists tens of thousands of clones; approximately 93% of them were counted only once. The ten largest clones capture 4.5% to 6.5% of the sample. The sequencing sample was made of CD8+ T cells sorted from blood. These TCRs come from a human donor in good health.

This rearrangement joins TRBV4-1 to TRBJ2-1; 11 positions agree with TRBD1. V lost 3 bases to trimming and J lost 5 bases; unmatched junction nucleotides: 6. Germline lookup yields CDR1 MGHRA and CDR2 YSYEKL. CDR3 length: 16 residues. CDR3 nucleotides: TGCGCCAGCAGCCACATCATGGGACAGGGGGACAATGAGCAGTTCTTC. This codes for CASSHIMGQGDNEQFF.

The V gene is TRBV2, the J gene TRBJ1-6; D gene unclear. The germline CDR1 and CDR2 sequences are SNHLY and FYNNEI. V gave up 8 bases and J gave up 0 bases, with 11 bases separating them. The CDR3 has 15 residues. CDR3 region: CASSPVSSYNSPLHF. CDR3 bases: TGTGCCAGCTCCCCGGTGAGCTCCTATAATTCACCCCTCCACTTT.

This clone has just one count. The chain couples TRBV4-1 to TRBJ2-2; D ambiguous. V was cut by 8 bases and J by 0 bases, with 13 bases left in between. The CDR3 is 15 amino acids. The germline V gene encodes CDR1 MGHRA and CDR2 YSYEKL. The CDR3 DNA is TGCGCCAGCGGACCACTATCCCCGAACACCGGGGAGCTGTTTTTT. Translating it yields CASGPLSPNTGELFF.

The chain links TRBV30 to TRBJ2-3; the match to TRBD2 covers 8 bases. The CDR3 consists of 18 residues. The V gene's germline CDR1 is GTSNPN and CDR2 SVGIG (reference sequence). With V trimmed by 0 bases and J by 0 bases, 11 bases remained unmatched. The DNA for the CDR3 is TGTGCCTGGAGTGTGGGGGGAATAGCGGGGCTTAGCACAGATACGCAGTATTTT. It specifies CAWSVGGIAGLSTDTQYF. The entire variable domain, with the rest obtained from reference TRBV30 and TRBJ2-3, is as follows: SQTIHQWPATLVQPVGSPLSLECTVEGTSNPNLYWYRQAAGRGLQLLFYSVGIGQISSEVPQNLSASRPQDRQFILSSKKLLLSDSGFYLCAWSVGGIAGLSTDTQYFGPGTRLTVL.

The rearrangement links TRBV28 to TRBJ1-1; maybe TRBD1 (5 bases). The CDR3 length is 14 residues. Trimming cost V 4 bases and J 1 base, with 10 bases left between them. Germline CDR1 is MDHEN and CDR2 is SYDVKM. The CDR3 spells CASSWGETNTEAFF. DNA of the CDR3: TGTGCCAGCAGTTGGGGGGAGACGAACACTGAAGCTTTCTTT. The complete variable domain, with remaining parts taken from reference TRBV28 and TRBJ1-1, reads DVKVTQSSRYLVKRTGEKVFLECVQDMDHENMFWYRQDPGLGLRLIYFSYDVKMKEKGDIPEGYSVSREKKERFSLILESASTNQTSMYLCASSWGETNTEAFFGQGTRLTVV.

This clone was counted a single time. The chain is built from TRBV5-4 and TRBJ2-7; D is unclear. The V and J ends lost 4 bases and 6 bases respectively, with 14 bases between them. CDR1 SGHNT and CDR2 YYREEE come from the germline V gene (reference sequence). This CDR3 comprises 13 residues. The CDR3 reads CASSIQGGVEQYF. The CDR3, as DNA: TGTGCCAGCAGCATTCAAGGTGGAGTCGAGCAGTACTTC. Based on the CDR3 plus reference TRBV5-4 and TRBJ2-7, the full variable domain is ETGVTQSPTHLIKTRGQQVTLRCSSQSGHNTVSWYQQALGQGPQFIFQYYREEENGRGNFPPRFSGLQFPNYSSELNVNALELDDSALYLCASSIQGGVEQYFGPGTRLTVT.

V gene TRBV6-5 combines with J gene TRBJ2-3; 8 bases align to TRBD2. The CDR3 loop spans 16 amino acids. V shed 4 bases, J shed 0 bases, and the junction held 6 bases outside the gene matches. Germline V lookup: CDR1 MNHEY, CDR2 SVGAGI. CDR3 in amino acids: CASSSIAGTSTDTQYF. The CDR3 DNA sequence: TGTGCCAGCAGTTCCATAGCGGGGACTAGCACAGATACGCAGTATTTT.

This chain links TRBV2 with TRBJ1-1; D call uncertain. Germline assignment: CDR1 SNHLY and CDR2 FYNNEI. CDR3 length equals 12 residues. V lost 1 base and J 5 bases, leaving 5 bases between the germline ends. The CDR3, as DNA: TGTGCCAGCAGTGAAGGGGGAACTGAAGCTTTCTTT. Residues: CASSEGGTEAFF.

CDR3 residues: CASSPSGGWNTGELFF. In nucleotides, the CDR3 is TGTGCCAGTAGTCCTAGCGGGGGGTGGAACACCGGGGAGCTGTTTTTT. The rearrangement links TRBV19 to TRBJ2-2; 11 nucleotides agree with TRBD2. The J segment lost 1 base and the V segment lost 5 bases, leaving 3 bases of the junction unmatched. CDR1 is LNHDA, CDR2 SQIVND, per germline (reference sequence). CDR3 length: 16 residues.

The chain uses TRBV6-4 and TRBJ1-1; maybe TRBD1 (5 bases). Trimming cost V 5 bases and J 7 bases, with 14 bases left between them. The germline gives CDR1 MRHNA, CDR2 SNTAGT. This CDR3 has 13 amino acids. The CDR3 DNA follows: TGTGCCAGCAGTATGGGGGACGGAAGTGAAGCTTTCTTT. Translation gives CASSMGDGSEAFF.